In its sample, the clone carrying this TCR beta chain was seen a few times. V was shortened by 6 bases and J by 0 bases, with 8 bases between the two germline ends. The germline CDR1 and CDR2 sequences are LNHDA and SQIVND (reference sequence). The CDR3 extends over 13 amino acids. The data belong to a study of high-grade serous ovarian cancer treatment subgroups. In the study overall: Mean per sample: around 13,000 reads, some 7,300 unique TCR beta rearrangements.

Tumor samples were taken before definitive surgery or chemotherapy. Here immunoSEQ multiplex PCR was the method, and the copy in TCRdb shows in-frame clones only, minus some. The top ten clones hold approximately 4.5% of a sample with about 15,000 clones, roughly 70% of them seen once. The chain combines TRBV19 with TRBJ1-1, with no clear D. The TCR sequence derives from a human donor with high-grade serous ovarian cancer. The sample taken for sequencing was tumor tissue. In DNA form, the CDR3 reads TGTGCCAGTAGATTGATCATGAACACTGAAGCTTTCTTT. This translates into CASRLIMNTEAFF.